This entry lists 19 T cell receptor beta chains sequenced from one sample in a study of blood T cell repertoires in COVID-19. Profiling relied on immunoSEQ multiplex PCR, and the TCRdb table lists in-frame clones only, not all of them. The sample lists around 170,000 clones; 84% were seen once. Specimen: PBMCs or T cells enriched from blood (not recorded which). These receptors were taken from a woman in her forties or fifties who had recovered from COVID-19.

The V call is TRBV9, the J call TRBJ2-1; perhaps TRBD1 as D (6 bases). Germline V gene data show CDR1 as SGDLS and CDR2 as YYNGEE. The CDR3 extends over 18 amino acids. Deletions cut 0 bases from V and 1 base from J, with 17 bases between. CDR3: CASSVEGRGHGSYNEQFF. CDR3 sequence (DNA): TGTGCCAGCAGCGTAGAGGGCAGGGGCCATGGGTCCTACAATGAGCAGTTCTTC. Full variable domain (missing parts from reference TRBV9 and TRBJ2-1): DSGVTQTPKHLITATGQRVTLRCSPRSGDLSVYWYQQSLDQGLQFLIQYYNGEERAKGNILERFSAQQFPDLHSELNLSSLELGDSALYFCASSVEGRGHGSYNEQFFGPGTRLTVL.

CDR3: CASSLVGQRTLNYGYTF. The CDR3 nucleotides read TGTGCCAGCAGCTTAGTGGGACAGAGAACTCTCAACTATGGCTACACCTTC. The V call is TRBV7-6, the J call TRBJ1-2, with 7 nucleotides matching TRBD1. The germline CDR1 and CDR2 sequences are SGHVS and FNYEAQ. The CDR3 runs to 17 residues. V lost 1 base to trimming and J lost 2 bases; unmatched junction nucleotides: 10.

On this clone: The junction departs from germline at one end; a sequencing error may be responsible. CDR3 DNA sequence: TGCGCCCGCCGCCACGGGAGGGGGGGGCCGACCCAGTACTTC. This encodes CARRHGRGGPTQYF. This chain connects TRBV3-1 (or the pseudogene TRBV3-2) to TRBJ2-5; 8 nucleotides agree with TRBD2. The CDR3 totals 14 residues. Germline values: CDR1 LGHDT, CDR2 YNNKEL (reference sequence).

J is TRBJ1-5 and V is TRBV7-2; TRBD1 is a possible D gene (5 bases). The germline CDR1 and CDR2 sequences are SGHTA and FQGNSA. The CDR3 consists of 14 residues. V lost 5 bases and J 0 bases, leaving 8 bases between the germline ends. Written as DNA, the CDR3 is TGTGCCAGCAGCATAGACAGTAGCAATCAGCCCCAGCATTTT. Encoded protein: CASSIDSSNQPQHF. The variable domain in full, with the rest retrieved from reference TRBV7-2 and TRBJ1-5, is GAGVSQSPSNKVTEKGKDVELRCDPISGHTALYWYRQSLGQGLEFLIYFQGNSAPDKSGLPSDRFSAERTGGSVSTLTIQRTQQEDSAVYLCASSIDSSNQPQHFGDGTRLSIL.

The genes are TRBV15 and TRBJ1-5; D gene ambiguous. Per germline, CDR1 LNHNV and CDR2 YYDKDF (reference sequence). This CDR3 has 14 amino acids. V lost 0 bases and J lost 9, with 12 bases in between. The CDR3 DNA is TGTGCCACCAGCAGAGACCCTTTCAGTCGGCCCCAGCATTTT. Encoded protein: CATSRDPFSRPQHF.

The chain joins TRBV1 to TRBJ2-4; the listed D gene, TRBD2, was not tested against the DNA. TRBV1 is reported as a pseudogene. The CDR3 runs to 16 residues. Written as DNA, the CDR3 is TGCACCAGCAGCCCCCTAGCGGGAAAAGCCAAAAACATTCAGTACTTC. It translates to CTSSPLAGKAKNIQYF.

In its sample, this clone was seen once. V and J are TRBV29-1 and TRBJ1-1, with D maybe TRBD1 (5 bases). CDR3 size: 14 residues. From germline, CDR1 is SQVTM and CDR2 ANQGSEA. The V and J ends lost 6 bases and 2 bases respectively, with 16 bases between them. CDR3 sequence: CSVSGRVRNTEAFF. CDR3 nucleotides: TGCAGCGTCTCTGGCAGGGTACGAAACACTGAAGCTTTCTTT.

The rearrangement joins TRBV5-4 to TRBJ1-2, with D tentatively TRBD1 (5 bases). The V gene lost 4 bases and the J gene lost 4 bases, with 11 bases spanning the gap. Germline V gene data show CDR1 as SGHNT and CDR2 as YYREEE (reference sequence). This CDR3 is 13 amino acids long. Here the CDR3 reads CASSAGYSYGYTF. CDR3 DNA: TGTGCCAGCAGCGCAGGGTATAGCTATGGCTACACCTTC.

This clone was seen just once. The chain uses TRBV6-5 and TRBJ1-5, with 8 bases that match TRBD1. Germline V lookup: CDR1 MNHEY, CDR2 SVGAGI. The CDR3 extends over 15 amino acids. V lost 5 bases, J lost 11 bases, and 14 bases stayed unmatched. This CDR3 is CASSLIQGDRSAQHF. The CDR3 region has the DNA TGTGCCAGCAGTCTAATACAGGGGGACCGCTCTGCCCAGCATTTT.

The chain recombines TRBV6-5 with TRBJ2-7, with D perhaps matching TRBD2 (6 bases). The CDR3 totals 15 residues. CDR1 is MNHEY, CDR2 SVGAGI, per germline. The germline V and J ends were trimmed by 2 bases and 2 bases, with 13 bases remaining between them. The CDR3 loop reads CASSYEAGNPYEQYF. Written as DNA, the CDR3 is TGTGCCAGCAGTTACGAGGCGGGAAACCCCTACGAGCAGTACTTC.

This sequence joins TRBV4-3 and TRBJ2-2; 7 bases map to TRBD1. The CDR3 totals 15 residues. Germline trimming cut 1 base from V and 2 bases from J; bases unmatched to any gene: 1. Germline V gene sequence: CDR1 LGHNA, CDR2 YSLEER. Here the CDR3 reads CASSQGDRNTGELFF. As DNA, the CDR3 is TGCGCCAGCAGCCAAGGGGACAGAAACACCGGGGAGCTGTTTTTT.

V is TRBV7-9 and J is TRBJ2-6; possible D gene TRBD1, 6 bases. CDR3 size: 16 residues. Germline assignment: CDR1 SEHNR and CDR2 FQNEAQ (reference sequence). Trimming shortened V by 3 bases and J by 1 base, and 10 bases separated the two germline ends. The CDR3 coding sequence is TGTGCCAGCAGCTTGCTTCAGGGGTCTGGGGCCAACGTCCTGACTTTC. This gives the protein CASSLLQGSGANVLTF.

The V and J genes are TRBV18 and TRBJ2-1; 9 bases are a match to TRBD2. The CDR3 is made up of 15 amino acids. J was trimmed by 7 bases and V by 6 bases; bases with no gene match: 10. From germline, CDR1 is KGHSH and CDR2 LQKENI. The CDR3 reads CASSPLAGTQNEQFF. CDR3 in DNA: TGTGCCAGCTCGCCCCTAGCGGGGACACAGAATGAGCAGTTCTTC.

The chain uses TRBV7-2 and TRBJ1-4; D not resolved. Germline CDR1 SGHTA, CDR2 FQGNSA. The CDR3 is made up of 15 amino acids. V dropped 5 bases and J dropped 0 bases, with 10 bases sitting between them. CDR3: CASSPRRATNEKLFF. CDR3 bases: TGTGCCAGCAGCCCGAGACGGGCAACTAATGAAAAACTGTTTTTT.

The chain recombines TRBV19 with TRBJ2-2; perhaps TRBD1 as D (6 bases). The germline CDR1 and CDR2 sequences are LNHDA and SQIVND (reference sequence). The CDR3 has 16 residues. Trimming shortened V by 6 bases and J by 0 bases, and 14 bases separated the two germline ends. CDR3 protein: CASRLGHPTNTGELFF. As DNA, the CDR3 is TGTGCCAGTAGACTGGGACACCCGACGAACACCGGGGAGCTGTTTTTT. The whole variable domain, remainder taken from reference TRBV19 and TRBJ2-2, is DGGITQSPKYLFRKEGQNVTLSCEQNLNHDAMYWYRQDPGQGLRLIYYSQIVNDFQKGDIAEGYSVSREKKESFPLTVTSAQKNPTAFYLCASRLGHPTNTGELFFGEGSRLTVL.

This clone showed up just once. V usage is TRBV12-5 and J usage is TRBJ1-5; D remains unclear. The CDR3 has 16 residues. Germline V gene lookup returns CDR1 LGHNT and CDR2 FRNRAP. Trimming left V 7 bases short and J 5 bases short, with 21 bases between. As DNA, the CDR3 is TGTGCTAGTGCCCAAAGAAAGAAGGACTCCGATCAGCCCCAGCATTTT. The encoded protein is CASAQRKKDSDQPQHF. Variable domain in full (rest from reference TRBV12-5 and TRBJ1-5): DARVTQTPRHKVTEMGQEVTMRCQPILGHNTVFWYRQTMMQGLELLAYFRNRAPLDDSGMPKDRFSAEMPDATLATLKIQPSEPRDSAVYFCASAQRKKDSDQPQHFGDGTRLSIL.

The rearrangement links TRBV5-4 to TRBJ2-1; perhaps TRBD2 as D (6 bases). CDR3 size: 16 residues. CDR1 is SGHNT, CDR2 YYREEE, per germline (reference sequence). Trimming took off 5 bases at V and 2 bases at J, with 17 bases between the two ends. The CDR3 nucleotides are TGTGCCAGCAGTCCGGGGGAATTTGGCGCCTACAATGAGCAGTTCTTC. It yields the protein CASSPGEFGAYNEQFF.

CDR3 sequence (DNA): TGCGCCAGCAGCCAGGCCACTTTGTCCGACAGTAACTCCGGGGAGCTGTTTTTT. Its protein is CASSQATLSDSNSGELFF. The V gene is TRBV4-3, the J gene TRBJ2-2; D may be TRBD1 (5 bases). The germline V gene encodes CDR1 LGHNA and CDR2 YSLEER. Trimming left V 3 bases short and J 6 bases short, with 23 bases between. The CDR3 loop spans 18 amino acids.

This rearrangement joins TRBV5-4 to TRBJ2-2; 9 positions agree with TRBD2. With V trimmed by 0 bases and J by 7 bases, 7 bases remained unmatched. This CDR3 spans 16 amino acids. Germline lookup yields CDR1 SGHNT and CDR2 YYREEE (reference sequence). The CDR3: CASSLEGSGSDGELFF. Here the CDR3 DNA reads TGTGCCAGCAGCTTGGAGGGTAGCGGGAGTGACGGGGAGCTGTTTTTT.